This is a list of T cell receptor beta chains from one sample in a study of blood T cell repertoires in COVID-19. Assay: immunoSEQ multiplex PCR; the TCRdb copy retains only in-frame clones and omits some. The table lists about 110,000 clones, approximately 85% of them singletons. Sequencing was carried out using peripheral blood. These receptors were obtained from a human donor in a cohort sampled during active COVID-19. Each CDR3 is given with its conserved first and last residue. The order of the fields is J gene, V gene, clone size, D gene, CDR3 protein, CDR3 DNA. The D gene is left open where the match is weak. The size field is filled for only some rows; it gives once, few, many or a size class.

TRBJ1-4	TRBV5-1	.	TRBD1	CASGAQGAANEKLFF	TGCGCCAGCGGAGCACAGGGGGCGGCGAATGAAAAACTGTTTTTT
TRBJ1-2	TRBV6-5	.	.	CATQGANYGYTF	TGTGCCACTCAGGGCGCTAACTATGGCTACACCTTC
TRBJ2-4	TRBV5-1	.	.	CASSVVGAKNIQYF	TGCGCCAGCAGCGTGGTGGGGGCTAAAAACATTCAGTACTTC
TRBJ1-6	TRBV27	many	TRBD1	CASSPGQGRSYNSPLHF	TGTGCCAGCAGTCCCGGACAGGGGCGGTCCTATAATTCACCCCTCCACTTT
TRBJ2-5	TRBV2	.	TRBD2	CASSVGLAPPQTQYF	TGTGCCAGCAGTGTAGGACTAGCCCCCCCTCAGACCCAGTACTTC
TRBJ2-5	TRBV7-2	.	TRBD2	CASSPQGGETQYF	TGTGCCAGCAGTCCGCAGGGAGGGGAGACCCAGTACTTC
TRBJ1-5	TRBV6-1	few	.	CASSEEMASLSNQPQHF	TGTGCCAGCAGTGAAGAAATGGCTTCCCTTAGCAATCAGCCCCAGCATTTT
TRBJ2-2	TRBV2	once	.	CASSNRDMDGELFF	TGTGCCAGCAGCAACAGGGATATGGACGGGGAGCTGTTTTTT
TRBJ1-2	TRBV28	.	TRBD1	CASPWGTGRYGYTF	TGTGCCAGCCCTTGGGGGACAGGCCGCTATGGCTACACCTTC
TRBJ1-4	TRBV5-1	.	.	CASSVPASGEKLFF	TGCGCCAGCAGCGTACCGGCATCGGGTGAAAAACTGTTTTTT
TRBJ2-1	TRBV6-2/TRBV6-3	.	TRBD2	CASSLMRGGNEQFF	TGTGCCAGCAGTTTGATGCGGGGGGGCAATGAGCAGTTCTTC
TRBJ2-5	TRBV18	.	.	CASSPPVQDQETQYF	TGTGCCAGCTCACCACCGGTACAGGACCAAGAGACCCAGTACTTC
TRBJ2-1	TRBV5-8	.	TRBD2	CASSSLGGRDYNEQFF	TGTGCCAGCAGCTCACTAGGCGGGAGGGATTACAATGAGCAGTTCTTC
TRBJ2-2	TRBV18	.	.	CASSPYRDGTGELFF	TGTGCCAGCTCACCCTACAGGGATGGAACCGGGGAGCTGTTTTTT
TRBJ1-2	TRBV7-9	.	.	CASSPSLTAYGYTF	TGTGCCAGCAGCCCATCCTTGACAGCCTATGGCTACACCTTC
TRBJ2-7	TRBV18	.	.	CASSPQGDEQYF	TGTGCCAGCTCACCCCAGGGTGACGAGCAGTACTTC
TRBJ1-2	TRBV6-5	.	.	CASSYSSGEDGYTF	TGTGCCAGCAGTTACTCGAGTGGGGAGGATGGCTACACCTTC
TRBJ2-7	TRBV9	few	.	CASSADSFSYEQYF	TGTGCCAGCAGCGCGGACAGCTTCTCCTACGAGCAGTACTTC
TRBJ1-2	TRBV6-2/TRBV6-3	many	.	CASSYSQGPYGYTF	TGTGCCAGCAGTTACTCACAGGGACCATATGGCTACACCTTC
TRBJ2-3	TRBV5-1	.	TRBD1	CASRRQGSADTQYF	TGCGCCAGCAGGAGACAGGGATCAGCAGATACGCAGTATTTT
TRBJ1-2	TRBV5-1	.	.	CASSLVPDSYGYTF	TGCGCCAGCAGCTTGGTCCCGGACTCCTATGGCTACACCTTC
TRBJ2-5	TRBV7-2	.	TRBD2	CASTSGLPLETQYF	TGTGCCAGCACCTCGGGACTACCACTTGAGACCCAGTACTTC
TRBJ2-7	TRBV2	.	.	CASSAVRSAGEQYF	TGTGCCAGCAGTGCAGTCAGGTCCGCGGGGGAGCAGTACTTC
TRBJ2-3	TRBV6-1	.	.	CASSDVLGGTQYF	TGTGCCAGCAGTGATGTTTTGGGGGGTACGCAGTATTTT
TRBJ2-5	TRBV12-5	few	.	CASGNTNREETQYF	TGTGCTAGTGGAAATACTAACAGGGAAGAGACCCAGTACTTC
TRBJ2-3	TRBV24-1	.	TRBD2	CATSAFNSGSTDTQYF	TGTGCCACCAGTGCTTTCAATAGCGGGAGCACAGATACGCAGTATTTT
TRBJ2-3	TRBV2	once	TRBD2	CASRGRGLAGVDTQYF	TGTGCCAGCCGCGGAAGAGGACTAGCGGGAGTAGATACGCAGTATTTT
TRBJ1-1	TRBV9	.	TRBD1	CASSVGPGQALTEAFF	TGTGCCAGCAGCGTAGGTCCGGGACAGGCGCTCACTGAAGCTTTCTTT
TRBJ2-1	TRBV7-2	.	.	CASSLETLGGNEQFF	TGTGCCAGCAGCTTAGAAACCCTGGGGGGCAATGAGCAGTTCTTC
TRBJ1-1	TRBV5-1	.	TRBD1	CASSTLGEGTVEAFF	TGCGCCAGCAGCACCCTTGGAGAAGGGACAGTTGAAGCTTTCTTT
TRBJ2-2	TRBV6-1	once	TRBD2	CASSELAGVSGELFF	TGTGCCAGCAGTGAACTAGCGGGAGTGAGTGGGGAGCTGTTTTTT
TRBJ2-7	TRBV12-5	.	TRBD1	CASGLDRTGTYEQYF	TGTGCTAGTGGTTTGGATAGGACAGGGACCTACGAGCAGTACTTC
TRBJ1-6	TRBV30	.	TRBD1	CAWSGRTGFSPLHF	TGTGCCTGGAGTGGCCGGACAGGGTTTTCACCCCTCCACTTT
TRBJ2-7	TRBV5-1	.	.	CASSLYTSSYEQYF	TGCGCCAGCAGCTTATATACGAGCTCCTACGAGCAGTACTTC
TRBJ1-1	TRBV10-1	.	.	CARSRQVNTEAFF	TGCGCCCGCAGCCGACAGGTGAACACTGAAGCTTTCTTT
TRBJ2-7	TRBV3-1/TRBV3-2	.	.	CASSQGAVRGHNSYEQYF	TGTGCCAGCAGCCAAGGGGCCGTGCGGGGCCATAACTCCTACGAGCAGTACTTC
TRBJ2-5	TRBV24-1	.	.	CATSAGAPETQYF	TGTGCCACCAGTGCAGGGGCGCCGGAGACCCAGTACTTC
TRBJ1-1	TRBV19	.	TRBD1	CASGMTGDTEAFF	TGTGCCAGTGGAATGACAGGGGACACTGAAGCTTTCTTT
TRBJ2-3	TRBV2	.	.	CASSDWATDTQYF	TGTGCCAGCAGTGATTGGGCCACAGATACGCAGTATTTT
TRBJ2-3	TRBV9	.	TRBD2	CASSVDGRLAGGRADTQYF	TGTGCCAGCAGCGTAGACGGACGACTAGCGGGAGGGCGGGCAGATACGCAGTATTTT
TRBJ1-2	TRBV19	.	.	CASTLTGGEPLGYGYTF	TGTGCCAGTACCCTGACGGGGGGCGAACCCTTGGGCTATGGCTACACCTTC
TRBJ1-6	TRBV19	.	.	CASSSLVAYNSPLHF	TGTGCCAGTAGTTCTCTAGTGGCCTATAATTCACCCCTCCACTTT
TRBJ2-3	TRBV5-1	.	.	CASSAYTDTQYF	TGCGCCAGCAGCGCCTACACAGATACGCAGTATTTT
TRBJ2-5	TRBV2	.	.	CASRTAQETQYF	TGTGCCAGCAGGACAGCGCAAGAGACCCAGTACTTC
TRBJ2-1	TRBV2	.	TRBD2	CASSSTSASYNEQFF	TGTGCCAGCAGTTCGACTAGCGCATCCTACAATGAGCAGTTCTTC
TRBJ1-4	TRBV7-9	.	TRBD1	CASSVGQANEKLFF	TGTGCCAGCAGCGTGGGACAGGCTAATGAAAAACTGTTTTTT
TRBJ2-7	TRBV28	.	TRBD1	CASTKQGAGEQYF	TGTGCCAGTACAAAACAGGGGGCGGGTGAGCAGTACTTC
TRBJ2-1	TRBV11-1	.	.	CASSLALGGDHRNEQFF	TGTGCCAGCAGCTTAGCTTTAGGCGGGGACCACCGCAATGAGCAGTTCTTC
TRBJ2-7	TRBV27	.	TRBD1	CASSSWTGSSYEQYF	TGTGCCAGCAGTTCCTGGACAGGGAGCTCCTACGAGCAGTACTTC
TRBJ1-2	TRBV28	.	.	CASTPLTDPRGYTF	TGTGCCAGCACTCCACTGACAGACCCGCGGGGCTACACCTTC
TRBJ2-1	TRBV7-2	.	TRBD2	CASSPGGGGFNEQFF	TGTGCCAGCAGCCCCGGGGGGGGAGGGTTCAATGAGCAGTTCTTC
TRBJ2-1	TRBV4-3	.	.	CASSQGSRLEQFF	TGCGCCAGCAGCCAAGGGTCGCGGCTTGAGCAGTTCTTC
TRBJ2-5	TRBV21-1	.	.	CASSKVGHSEETQYF	TGTGCCAGCAGCAAAGTTGGACACTCAGAAGAGACCCAGTACTTC
TRBJ2-1	TRBV9	.	TRBD2	CASSPGLASNEQFF	TGTGCCAGCAGCCCGGGACTAGCTAGCAATGAGCAGTTCTTC
TRBJ2-1	TRBV18	.	TRBD1	CASSPLGQAHNEQFF	TGTGCCAGCTCACCACTGGGACAGGCACACAATGAGCAGTTCTTC